This is a list of T cell receptor beta chains from one sample in a study of robustness of blood B and T cell sequencing. MiXCR, run by TCRdb on the PCR reads, gives a single entry per CDR3 protein. Of around 3,500 distinct CDR3 sequences in the sample, approximately 60% were seen once. The specimen was peripheral blood. The receptors originated from a human donor in good health. Both conserved end residues are part of each CDR3. A D gene is named only where the DNA matches it firmly. Not every row has a clone size; where given, it reads once, few, many or a size class.

cdr3_aa cdr3_nt j_call clone_size v_call d_call
CASKGYSTDTQYF TGTGCCAGCAAGGGCTATAGCACAGATACGCAGTATTTT TRBJ2-3 - TRBV5-6 -
CAISTDRGTADTQYF TGTGCCATCAGTACCGACAGGGGGACGGCAGATACGCAGTATTTT TRBJ2-3 - TRBV10-3 TRBD1
CASSRQLNTGELFF TGTGCCAGCAGCCGACAGCTGAACACCGGGGAGCTGTTTTTT TRBJ2-2 once TRBV6-6 -
CSVWTGEDEQYF TGCAGCGTGTGGACAGGAGAGGACGAGCAGTACTTC TRBJ2-7 - TRBV29-1 TRBD1
CASSDRLASDEQFF TGTGCCAGCAGCGACCGACTAGCTTCCGATGAGCAGTTCTTC TRBJ2-1 - TRBV21-1 -
CASSSGSADTQYF TGTGCCAGCAGTTCGGGGTCGGCAGATACGCAGTATTTT TRBJ2-3 once TRBV27 -
CASTRGGGRRGETQYF TGTGCCAGCACCCGGGGGGGCGGGCGTCGCGGGGAGACGCAGTATTTT TRBJ2-3 - TRBV12-3/TRBV12-4 TRBD2
CASSPGWTGELFF TGTGCCAGCAGCCCTGGGTGGACCGGGGAGCTGTTTTTT TRBJ2-2 few TRBV7-2 -
CSVDPGWGYGYTF TGCAGCGTTGACCCAGGCTGGGGGTATGGCTACACCTTC TRBJ1-2 large TRBV29-1 -
CASSPGGPTGAYGYTF TGTGCCAGCAGCCCCGGAGGGCCGACAGGAGCTTATGGCTACACCTTC TRBJ1-2 - TRBV7-9 -
CSAAPGNEAKNIQYF TGCAGTGCTGCCCCCGGGAATGAGGCCAAAAACATTCAGTACTTC TRBJ2-4 - TRBV20-1 -
CAWSLGAFSYEQYF TGTGCCTGGAGTCTGGGGGCCTTCTCCTACGAGCAGTACTTC TRBJ2-7 - TRBV30 -
CASSLGPMYEQYF TGTGCCAGCAGCCTGGGACCTATGTACGAGCAGTACTTC TRBJ2-7 - TRBV5-4 -
CASSLNRDQPQHF TGTGCCAGCTCACTCAACAGGGATCAGCCCCAGCATTTT TRBJ1-5 - TRBV18 -
CASSSGLLANEQFF TGCGCCAGCAGCTCCGGCCTGCTGGCCAATGAGCAGTTCTTC TRBJ2-1 few TRBV5-1 -
CASSPQETGSYTEAFF TGCGCCAGCAGCCCACAAGAGACAGGGTCGTACACTGAAGCTTTCTTT TRBJ1-1 few TRBV4-1 TRBD1
CASSQGGIKSIESTEAFF TGCGCCAGCAGCCAAGGAGGAATTAAGAGTATCGAGAGCACTGAAGCTTTCTTT TRBJ1-1 - TRBV4-1 -
CSAGTGGNGNTIYF TGCAGTGCCGGGACAGGGGGCAATGGAAACACCATATATTTT TRBJ1-3 - TRBV20-1 TRBD1
CANRRGDRGRFGGYTF TGTGCCAACAGGCGTGGGGACAGGGGGCGCTTCGGTGGCTACACCTTC TRBJ1-2 - TRBV12-3/TRBV12-4 TRBD1
CSAHDSGAYEQYF TGCAGTGCTCACGACAGCGGGGCCTACGAGCAGTACTTC TRBJ2-7 few TRBV20-1 TRBD2
CAISHSNQPQHF TGTGCCATCTCCCATAGCAATCAGCCCCAGCATTTT TRBJ1-5 once TRBV10-3 -
CATTSGGRDYGYTF TGTGCCACCACCTCGGGGGGAAGGGACTATGGCTACACCTTC TRBJ1-2 - TRBV10-3 -
CATRSLNTEAFF TGTGCCACCAGGTCCCTGAACACTGAAGCTTTCTTT TRBJ1-1 few TRBV10-3 -
CASSLAPRGVGYGYTF TGTGCCAGCAGCTTAGCCCCTCGGGGCGTCGGCTATGGCTACACCTTC TRBJ1-2 - TRBV7-8 -
CASSLARLRRLRENQPQHF TGCGCCAGCAGCTTGGCAAGGCTTCGGAGACTCCGAGAAAATCAGCCCCAGCATTTT TRBJ1-5 - TRBV5-1 -
CSVEETRQSYEQYF TGCAGCGTTGAAGAGACAAGACAGAGCTACGAGCAGTACTTC TRBJ2-7 - TRBV29-1 -
CASSLGLAGGLSYNEQFF TGTGCCAGCAGCTTGGGACTAGCGGGGGGCCTGTCCTACAATGAGCAGTTCTTC TRBJ2-1 - TRBV5-6 TRBD2
CASSRVGTVYGYTF TGTGCCAGCAGTCGGGTGGGGACAGTTTATGGCTACACCTTC TRBJ1-2 - TRBV6-1 TRBD1
CASSMTENTEAFF TGTGCCAGCAGTATGACAGAGAACACTGAAGCTTTCTTT TRBJ1-1 few TRBV2 -
CAISRDRDNSPLHF TGTGCCATCAGTCGGGACAGGGATAATTCACCCCTCCACTTT TRBJ1-6 - TRBV10-3 TRBD1
CASSLLAGAGELFF TGTGCCAGCAGCTTATTGGCAGGGGCCGGGGAGCTGTTTTTT TRBJ2-2 few TRBV7-9 -
CASSQDLTPNGNSPLHF TGTGCCAGCAGCCAAGACCTTACCCCAAATGGGAATTCACCCCTCCACTTT TRBJ1-6 - TRBV4-2 -
CASSLRGQNTEAFF TGTGCCAGCAGTTTACGGGGGCAGAACACTGAAGCTTTCTTT TRBJ1-1 - TRBV12-3/TRBV12-4 -
CASSLALSGGALYNEQFF TGTGCCAGCAGCTTAGCGCTTAGCGGGGGGGCATTGTATAATGAGCAGTTCTTC TRBJ2-1 large TRBV7-8 TRBD2
CASSWYGGTNTEAFF TGTGCCAGCTCATGGTACGGGGGGACGAACACTGAAGCTTTCTTT TRBJ1-1 - TRBV18 -
CASSTRDSAYGYTF TGTGCCAGCAGCACCCGGGACAGCGCCTATGGCTACACCTTC TRBJ1-2 - TRBV4-2 TRBD1
CASSLEEVTDTQYF TGCGCCAGCAGCTTGGAGGAGGTCACAGATACGCAGTATTTT TRBJ2-3 once TRBV5-1 -
CASSESGTGDTEAFF TGCGCCAGCAGTGAGTCGGGGACAGGGGATACTGAAGCTTTCTTT TRBJ1-1 - TRBV10-1 TRBD1
CASNTGQGNTEAFF TGTGCCAGCAATACGGGACAGGGGAACACTGAAGCTTTCTTT TRBJ1-1 once TRBV6-5 TRBD1
CASSLAGGGRRTDTQYF TGCGCCAGCAGCTTGGCCGGGGGCGGGAGACGCACAGATACGCAGTATTTT TRBJ2-3 few TRBV5-1 -
CASSLELSPDTQYF TGTGCCAGCAGCTTAGAGTTAAGCCCAGATACGCAGTATTTT TRBJ2-3 - TRBV11-2 -
CASSYLSSPLHF TGTGCCAGCAGTTACTTAAGTTCACCCCTCCACTTT TRBJ1-6 few TRBV6-5 -
CASSQPGALNEKLFF TGTGCCAGCAGCCAACCCGGAGCGCTTAATGAAAAACTGTTTTTT TRBJ1-4 - TRBV4-2 -
CASSSLYRSPNEKLFF TGTGCCAGCAGCTCCCTCTACAGGTCCCCAAATGAAAAACTGTTTTTT TRBJ1-4 - TRBV7-7 -
CASSPGGGPGNQPQHF TGTGCCAGCTCACCAGGGGGGGGGCCGGGCAATCAGCCCCAGCATTTT TRBJ1-5 - TRBV18 -
CASQRLTGTGTYEQYF TGCGCCAGCCAGCGCCTGACCGGGACAGGCACCTACGAGCAGTACTTC TRBJ2-7 - TRBV5-1 TRBD1
CSAAMGQTSNYGYTF TGCAGTGCTGCCATGGGACAGACTTCTAACTATGGCTACACCTTC TRBJ1-2 - TRBV20-1 TRBD1
CASSLSGANVLTF TGTGCCAGCAGCCTCTCTGGGGCCAACGTCCTGACTTTC TRBJ2-6 once TRBV11-3 -
CSATPLGDTQYF TGCAGTGCTACCCCGCTAGGAGATACGCAGTATTTT TRBJ2-3 - TRBV20-1 -
CAWSKGASGYGYTF TGTGCCTGGAGCAAGGGGGCTTCGGGCTATGGCTACACCTTC TRBJ1-2 - TRBV30 TRBD1
CAISEGDYGYTF TGTGCCATCAGTGAAGGGGACTATGGCTACACCTTC TRBJ1-2 few TRBV10-3 -
CAISGGPPKGGNTIYF TGTGCCATCAGTGGTGGACCCCCGAAGGGAGGAAACACCATATATTTT TRBJ1-3 few TRBV10-3 -
CSATPTASGGAADTQYF TGCAGTGCTACCCCGACGGCTAGCGGGGGGGCAGCAGATACGCAGTATTTT TRBJ2-3 - TRBV20-1 TRBD2
CSVGGTDGYTF TGCAGCGTTGGAGGGACCGATGGCTACACCTTC TRBJ1-2 - TRBV29-1 -
CASSLWVTDTQYF TGTGCCAGCAGCTTGTGGGTGACGGATACGCAGTATTTT TRBJ2-3 once TRBV7-3 -
CSHPNVRGETQYF TGCAGCCACCCGAACGTTCGGGGGGAGACCCAGTACTTC TRBJ2-5 - TRBV29-1 -
CSAFYLRGDTQYF TGCAGTGCTTTCTACCTACGCGGAGATACGCAGTATTTT TRBJ2-3 - TRBV20-1 -
CASSVGLAGGISTDTQYF TGTGCCAGCAGCGTTGGACTAGCGGGGGGGATTAGCACAGATACGCAGTATTTT TRBJ2-3 - TRBV9 TRBD2
CASSASQNYGYTF TGCGCCAGCAGTGCTTCACAGAACTATGGCTACACCTTC TRBJ1-2 - TRBV10-1 -
CSASPAQDTQYF TGCAGTGCTAGCCCGGCACAAGACACGCAGTATTTT TRBJ2-3 - TRBV20-1 -